Each of the 17 T cell receptor beta chains below was sequenced from the same sample in a study of cytotoxic CD8 clonotypes in ibrutinib-treated CLL. Sequencing used immunoSEQ multiplex PCR; TCRdb keeps in-frame clones, though not all of them. The sample holds around 140,000 clones, approximately 85% seen once. The sample was PBMCs, taken after 24 months of ibrutinib treatment. These receptors all come from a human donor with chronic lymphocytic leukemia.

This clone was observed a handful of times. The V call is TRBV6-1, the J call TRBJ1-1; D remains unclear. Between the trimmed V and J ends, which lost 4 bases and 6 bases, there was a span of 12 bases. From germline, CDR1 is MNHNS and CDR2 SASEGT. The CDR3 has 13 residues. CDR3 amino acids: CASSVRLSSEAFF. CDR3 nucleotide sequence: TGTGCCAGCAGTGTGAGGTTAAGCTCTGAAGCTTTCTTT.

The J gene is TRBJ2-5, the V gene TRBV25-1; the match to TRBD1 covers 7 bases. In germline, CDR1 is MGHDK, CDR2 SYGVNS. The CDR3 covers 14 residues. V trimming: 5 bases; J trimming: 3 bases; junction bases outside the gene matches: 6. The CDR3 here is CASSRPTGEETQYF. Written as DNA, the CDR3 is TGTGCCAGCAGTCGACCTACAGGGGAAGAGACCCAGTACTTC.

This clone was seen once. The chain has TRBV2 and TRBJ2-3, with TRBD1 matching over 7 bases. Germline V CDR1 and CDR2: SNHLY, FYNNEI. V was clipped by 6 bases and J by 2 bases; unmatched bases: 14. The length of the CDR3 is 17 residues. The chain's CDR3 is CASRGGQAQRVTDTQYF. CDR3 DNA sequence: TGTGCCAGCAGGGGCGGACAGGCGCAAAGGGTCACAGATACGCAGTATTTT.

V is TRBV28 and J is TRBJ2-1; the match to TRBD1 covers 7 bases. Germline V lookup: CDR1 MDHEN, CDR2 SYDVKM. The CDR3 loop spans 15 amino acids. V was clipped by 8 bases and J by 2 bases; unmatched bases: 9. The CDR3 coding sequence is TGTGCCAGCGGTAGGGGGACAGAGCCCTACAATGAGCAGTTCTTC. Translating gives CASGRGTEPYNEQFF.

This chain links TRBV5-5 with TRBJ2-7; a possible D gene is TRBD1 (5 bases). CDR3 length equals 16 residues. Germline V lookup: CDR1 SGHKS, CDR2 YYEKEE (reference sequence). V was trimmed by 0 bases and J by 1 base, leaving 14 bases between them. The CDR3 spells CASSLEGARYSYEQYF. CDR3 bases: TGTGCCAGCAGCTTGGAAGGGGCGCGCTATTCCTACGAGCAGTACTTC.

This sequence joins TRBV27 and TRBJ2-1; D ambiguous. The germline V and J ends were trimmed by 3 bases and 7 bases, with 7 bases remaining between them. The CDR3 runs to 12 residues. Germline-derived CDR1 and CDR2 are MNHEY and SMNVEV (reference sequence). The CDR3 DNA reads TGTGCCAGCAGTTTGGAAGGTAATGAGCAGTTCTTC. This codes for CASSLEGNEQFF.

V is TRBV19 and J is TRBJ2-7; TRBD2 matches 10 bases. CDR1 and CDR2 from the germline V gene are LNHDA and SQIVND (reference sequence). J was trimmed by 2 bases and V by 3 bases; bases with no gene match: 4. This CDR3 has 15 amino acids. The CDR3 is CASSIGGTSAYEQYF. The CDR3 DNA reads TGTGCCAGTAGTATTGGAGGGACTAGCGCCTACGAGCAGTACTTC. Variable domain in full (rest from reference TRBV19 and TRBJ2-7): DGGITQSPKYLFRKEGQNVTLSCEQNLNHDAMYWYRQDPGQGLRLIYYSQIVNDFQKGDIAEGYSVSREKKESFPLTVTSAQKNPTAFYLCASSIGGTSAYEQYFGPGTRLTVT.

This clone was observed a single time. The chain recombines TRBV7-9 with TRBJ2-7; a weak D match, TRBD2 (6 bases). Trimming removed 1 base from V and 5 bases from J, with 12 bases in between. Germline CDR1 and CDR2: SEHNR and FQNEAQ (reference sequence). The CDR3 runs to 14 residues. Written as DNA, the CDR3 is TGTGCCAGCAGCTTAGAAATCTGGGGGGACGAGCAGTACTTC. It specifies CASSLEIWGDEQYF.

The J gene is TRBJ1-5, the V gene TRBV6-5; D uncertain. The V end lost 1 base, the J end lost 11 bases, and 9 bases lay between the germline ends. The germline V gene has CDR1 MNHEY and CDR2 SVGAGI. There are 12 residues in the CDR3. The CDR3 DNA follows: TGTGCCAGCAGTTACTTCGTCTCGACCCAGCATTTT. This sequence encodes CASSYFVSTQHF.

The chain is built from TRBV28 and TRBJ1-1, with TRBD1 identical over 10 bases. The length of the CDR3 is 16 residues. With 3 bases clipped from V and 5 bases from J, the junction kept 9 bases outside the gene matches. Germline assignment: CDR1 MDHEN and CDR2 SYDVKM. CDR3 sequence (DNA): TGTGCCAGCAGTTTTGACAGGGGGCGATATTCGACTGAAGCTTTCTTT. It codes for CASSFDRGRYSTEAFF.

This clone was seen a handful of times. The chain uses TRBV2 and TRBJ2-7; 11 positions match TRBD2. V lost 8 bases, J lost 4 bases, and 10 bases stayed unmatched. CDR3 length: 15 residues. Germline CDR1 reads SNHLY; CDR2 reads FYNNEI. The CDR3 loop is CASGASGRKGYEQYF. DNA for the CDR3: TGTGCCAGCGGCGCTAGCGGGAGGAAGGGGTACGAGCAGTACTTC. Looking up the rest from reference TRBV2 and TRBJ2-7 gives the full variable domain: EPEVTQTPSHQVTQMGQEVILRCVPISNHLYFYWYRQILGQKVEFLVSFYNNEISEKSEIFDDQFSVERPDGSNFTLKIRSTKLEDSAMYFCASGASGRKGYEQYFGPGTRLTVT.

This clone was counted a few times. The chain employs TRBV7-8 and TRBJ1-2; D is possibly TRBD1 (6 bases). The V gene's germline CDR1 is SGHVS and CDR2 FQNEAQ. This CDR3 has 15 residues. With 4 bases removed from V and 0 bases from J, the gap between germline ends came to 12 bases. CDR3 residues: CASSYQDSTNYGYTF. The CDR3 nucleotides read TGTGCCAGCAGCTACCAGGACAGCACTAACTATGGCTACACCTTC.

This chain uses TRBV28 with TRBJ1-1; TRBD1 aligns across 7 bases. This CDR3 has 16 amino acids. The V and J ends lost 3 bases and 1 base, in that order; junction bases with no gene match: 8. Germline V gene data show CDR1 as MDHEN and CDR2 as SYDVKM. CDR3 amino acids: CASSFWAGGSNTEAFF. CDR3 nucleotide sequence: TGTGCCAGCAGTTTTTGGGCAGGGGGTTCGAACACTGAAGCTTTCTTT.

The chain recombines TRBV7-3 with TRBJ2-2; D is perhaps TRBD1 (5 bases). Germline V lookup: CDR1 SGHTA, CDR2 FQGTGA. Between the trimmed V and J ends, which lost 2 bases and 5 bases, there was a span of 12 bases. This CDR3 spans 15 amino acids. This CDR3 reads CASSLRQGGTGELFF. The DNA for the CDR3 is TGTGCCAGCAGCTTACGGCAGGGTGGGACCGGGGAGCTGTTTTTT. The full variable domain, with the rest looked up from reference TRBV7-3 and TRBJ2-2, is GAGVSQTPSNKVTEKGKYVELRCDPISGHTALYWYRQSLGQGPEFLIYFQGTGAADDSGLPNDRFFAVRPEGSVSTLKIQRTERGDSAVYLCASSLRQGGTGELFFGEGSRLTVL.

J is TRBJ2-7 and V is TRBV6-5; no reliable D call. This CDR3 is 12 amino acids long. CDR1 is MNHEY and CDR2 is SVGAGI in the germline V gene. Trimming shortened V by 7 bases and J by 1 base, and 8 bases separated the two germline ends. The CDR3 DNA reads as TGTGCCAGCACAGGCGGATCCTACGAGCAGTACTTC. Amino acid sequence: CASTGGSYEQYF.

The chain links TRBV29-1 to TRBJ1-2; D is possibly TRBD1 (6 bases). Trimming removed 5 bases at V and 0 bases at J, with 19 bases between. This CDR3 has 16 residues. Germline V lookup: CDR1 SQVTM, CDR2 ANQGSEA. The CDR3 nucleotides are TGCAGCGTTCCTATCCGGGGGACATACTCTAACTATGGCTACACCTTC. Residues: CSVPIRGTYSNYGYTF.

Concerning this clone: The germline gene is not matched at one end of the junction; a read error may be the cause. The V gene is TRBV7-9, the J gene TRBJ1-4; the D is unclear. There are 17 residues in the CDR3. The V gene's germline CDR1 is SEHNR and CDR2 FQNEAQ (reference sequence). This chain's CDR3 is CASSQDILIEANEKLFF. The CDR3 region has the DNA TGCGCCAGCAGCCAAGACATCCTGATTGAGGCTAATGAAAAACTGTTTTTT.